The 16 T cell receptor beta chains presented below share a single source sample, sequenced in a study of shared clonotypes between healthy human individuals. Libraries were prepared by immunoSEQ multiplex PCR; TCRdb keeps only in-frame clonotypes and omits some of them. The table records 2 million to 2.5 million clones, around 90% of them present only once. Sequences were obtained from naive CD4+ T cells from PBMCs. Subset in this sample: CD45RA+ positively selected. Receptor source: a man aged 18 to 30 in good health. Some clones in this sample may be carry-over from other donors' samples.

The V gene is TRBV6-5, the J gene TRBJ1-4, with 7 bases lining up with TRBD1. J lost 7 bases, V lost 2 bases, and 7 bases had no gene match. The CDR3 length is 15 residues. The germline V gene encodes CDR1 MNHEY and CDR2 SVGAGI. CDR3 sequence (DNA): TGTGCCAGCAGTTACCTTGACAGGGCTGGTGAAAAACTGTTTTTT. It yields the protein CASSYLDRAGEKLFF.

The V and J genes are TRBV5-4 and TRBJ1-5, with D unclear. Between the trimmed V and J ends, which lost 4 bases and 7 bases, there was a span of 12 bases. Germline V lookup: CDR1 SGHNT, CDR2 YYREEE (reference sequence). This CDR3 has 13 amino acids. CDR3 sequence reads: CASSRDSDQPQHF. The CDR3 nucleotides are TGTGCCAGCAGCCGCGACTCAGACCAGCCCCAGCATTTT.

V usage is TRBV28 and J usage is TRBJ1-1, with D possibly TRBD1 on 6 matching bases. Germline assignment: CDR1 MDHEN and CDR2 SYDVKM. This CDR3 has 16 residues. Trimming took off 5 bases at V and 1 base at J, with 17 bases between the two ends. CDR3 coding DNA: TGTGCCAGCAGTCTCAAACAGGGTTTGGGGAACACTGAAGCTTTCTTT. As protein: CASSLKQGLGNTEAFF.

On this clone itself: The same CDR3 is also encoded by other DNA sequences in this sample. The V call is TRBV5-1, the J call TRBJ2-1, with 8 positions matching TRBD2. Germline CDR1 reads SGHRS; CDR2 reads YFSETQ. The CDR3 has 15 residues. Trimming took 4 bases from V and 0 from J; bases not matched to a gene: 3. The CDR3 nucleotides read TGCGCCAGCAGCCTTAGCGGGGACTCCTACAATGAGCAGTTCTTC. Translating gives CASSLSGDSYNEQFF.

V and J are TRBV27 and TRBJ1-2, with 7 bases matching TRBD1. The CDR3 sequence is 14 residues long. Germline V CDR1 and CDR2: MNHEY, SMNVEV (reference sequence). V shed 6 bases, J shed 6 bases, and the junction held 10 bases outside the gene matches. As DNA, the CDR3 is TGTGCCAGCAGGGTGACAGGGACGCGACATGGCTACACCTTC. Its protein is CASRVTGTRHGYTF.

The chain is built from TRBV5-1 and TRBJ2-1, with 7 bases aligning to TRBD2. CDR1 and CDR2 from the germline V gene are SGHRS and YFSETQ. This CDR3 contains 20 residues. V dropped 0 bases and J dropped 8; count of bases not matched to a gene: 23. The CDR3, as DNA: TGCGCCAGCAGCTTGGCTTGGGGGATCGGCTGGGAGCGGGATCTGGATGAGCAGTTCTTC. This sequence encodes CASSLAWGIGWERDLDEQFF.

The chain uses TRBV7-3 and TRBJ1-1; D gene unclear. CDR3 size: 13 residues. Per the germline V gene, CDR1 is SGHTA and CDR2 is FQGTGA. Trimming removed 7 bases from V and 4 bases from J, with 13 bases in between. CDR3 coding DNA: TGTGCCAGCACCCAGGAGTCTGGCACTGAAGCTTTCTTT. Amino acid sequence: CASTQESGTEAFF.

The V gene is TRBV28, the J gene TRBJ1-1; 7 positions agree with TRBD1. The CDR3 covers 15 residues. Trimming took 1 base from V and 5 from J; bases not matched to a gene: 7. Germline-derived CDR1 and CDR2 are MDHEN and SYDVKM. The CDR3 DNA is TGTGCCAGCAGTTTATTACCAGGGGGGGGGACTGAAGCTTTCTTT. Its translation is CASSLLPGGGTEAFF.

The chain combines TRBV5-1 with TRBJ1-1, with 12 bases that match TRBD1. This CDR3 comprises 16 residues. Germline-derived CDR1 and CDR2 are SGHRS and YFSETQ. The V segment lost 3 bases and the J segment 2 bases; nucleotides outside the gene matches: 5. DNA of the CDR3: TGCGCCAGCAGCTCCCGGGGGACAGGGGGCAACACTGAAGCTTTCTTT. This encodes CASSSRGTGGNTEAFF.

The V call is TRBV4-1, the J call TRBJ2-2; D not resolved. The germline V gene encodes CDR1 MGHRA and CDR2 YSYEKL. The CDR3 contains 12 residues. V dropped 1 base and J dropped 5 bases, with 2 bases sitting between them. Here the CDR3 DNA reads TGCGCCAGCAGCCAAGCAACCGGGGAGCTGTTTTTT. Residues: CASSQATGELFF.

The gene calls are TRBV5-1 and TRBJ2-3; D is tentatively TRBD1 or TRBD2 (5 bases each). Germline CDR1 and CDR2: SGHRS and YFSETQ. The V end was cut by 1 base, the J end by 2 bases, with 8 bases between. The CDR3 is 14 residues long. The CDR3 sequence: CASSLRDPTDTQYF. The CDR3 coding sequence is TGCGCCAGCAGCTTGAGGGACCCCACAGATACGCAGTATTTT. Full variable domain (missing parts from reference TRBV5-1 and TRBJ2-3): KAGVTQTPRYLIKTRGQQVTLSCSPISGHRSVSWYQQTPGQGLQFLFEYFSETQRNKGNFPGRFSGRQFSNSRSEMNVSTLELGDSALYLCASSLRDPTDTQYFGPGTRLTVL.

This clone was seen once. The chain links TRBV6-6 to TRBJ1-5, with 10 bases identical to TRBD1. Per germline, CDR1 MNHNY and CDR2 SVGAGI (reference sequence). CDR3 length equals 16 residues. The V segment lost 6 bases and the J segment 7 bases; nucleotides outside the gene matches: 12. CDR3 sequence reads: CASRPRQGALDQPQHF. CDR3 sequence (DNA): TGTGCCAGCAGACCCCGACAGGGGGCGCTTGACCAGCCCCAGCATTTT.

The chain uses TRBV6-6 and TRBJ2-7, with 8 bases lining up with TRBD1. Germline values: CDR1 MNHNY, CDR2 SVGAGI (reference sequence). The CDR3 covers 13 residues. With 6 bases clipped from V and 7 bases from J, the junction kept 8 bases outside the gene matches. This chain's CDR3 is CASSQTGVLEQYF. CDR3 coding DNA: TGTGCCAGCAGCCAGACAGGGGTGTTGGAGCAGTACTTC.

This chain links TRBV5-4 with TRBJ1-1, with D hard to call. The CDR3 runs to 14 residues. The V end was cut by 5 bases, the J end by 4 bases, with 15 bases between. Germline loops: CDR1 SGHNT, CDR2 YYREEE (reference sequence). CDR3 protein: CASRSGPGGTEAFF. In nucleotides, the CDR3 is TGTGCCAGCAGGTCCGGACCGGGCGGCACTGAAGCTTTCTTT.

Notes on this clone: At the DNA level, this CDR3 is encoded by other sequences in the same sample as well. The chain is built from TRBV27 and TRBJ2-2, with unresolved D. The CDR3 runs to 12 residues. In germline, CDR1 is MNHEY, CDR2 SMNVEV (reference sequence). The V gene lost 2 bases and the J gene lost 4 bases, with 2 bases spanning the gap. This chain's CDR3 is CASSLLTGELFF. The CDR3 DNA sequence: TGTGCCAGCAGTTTACTCACCGGGGAGCTGTTTTTT.

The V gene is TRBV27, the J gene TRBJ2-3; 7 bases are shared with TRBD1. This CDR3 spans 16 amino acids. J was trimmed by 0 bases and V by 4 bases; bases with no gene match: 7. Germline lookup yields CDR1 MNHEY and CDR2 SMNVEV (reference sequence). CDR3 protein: CASSWGQPESTDTQYF. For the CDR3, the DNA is TGTGCCAGCAGTTGGGGACAGCCCGAAAGCACAGATACGCAGTATTTT.